A single sample gave rise to the 22 T cell receptor beta chains below, sequenced in a study of blood T cell repertoires in COVID-19. The protocol was immunoSEQ multiplex PCR, while the TCRdb copy is restricted to in-frame clones and leaves out a portion. The sample has around 250,000 clones, about four fifths seen once. The sample taken for sequencing was peripheral blood. These TCRs come from a woman under 30 with acute or convalescent COVID-19.

The chain joins TRBV25-1 to TRBJ2-2, with 14 bases lining up with TRBD2. CDR1 is MGHDK and CDR2 is SYGVNS in the germline V gene. The CDR3 is made up of 18 amino acids. Trimming cost V 4 bases and J 4 bases; bases outside gene matches: 8. CDR3 residues: CASSAGLAGGRVTGELFF. In nucleotides, the CDR3 is TGTGCCAGCAGTGCCGGACTAGCGGGAGGTCGCGTCACCGGGGAGCTGTTTTTT.

The rearrangement links TRBV28 to TRBJ1-1; 9 nucleotides agree with TRBD1. Germline lookup yields CDR1 MDHEN and CDR2 SYDVKM. The CDR3 covers 14 residues. The V and J ends lost 6 bases and 1 base, in that order; junction bases with no gene match: 3. The DNA for the CDR3 is TGTGCCAGCAGCTCGGGACAGGGGAACACTGAAGCTTTCTTT. Residues: CASSSGQGNTEAFF.

The chain has TRBV2 and TRBJ1-5, with D uncertain. CDR1 SNHLY and CDR2 FYNNEI come from the germline V gene. The CDR3 runs 15 residues. V lost 4 bases, J lost 0 bases, and 10 bases lay in between. CDR3 bases: TGTGCCAGCAGTGTTAGTCAGGCTAGCAATCAGCCCCAGCATTTT. This codes for CASSVSQASNQPQHF.

The V gene is TRBV4-3, the J gene TRBJ2-1; 7 bases fit TRBD2. The trim removed 1 base at V and 6 bases at J, leaving 9 bases unmatched. Germline loops: CDR1 LGHNA, CDR2 YSLEER. The CDR3 is 16 amino acids. CDR3 loop: CASSQGTWGGSNEQFF. The CDR3 coding sequence is TGCGCCAGCAGCCAAGGGACCTGGGGCGGGAGCAATGAGCAGTTCTTC.

The chain is built from TRBV6-1 and TRBJ1-4; weak D call: TRBD1 (6 bases). Trimming took 3 bases from V and 8 from J, leaving 16 bases between them. The CDR3 is 15 residues long. Germline CDR1 MNHNS, CDR2 SASEGT. CDR3 bases: TGTGCCAGCAGTGACGACAGAGGGGGTTGGGAAAAACTGTTTTTT. It codes for CASSDDRGGWEKLFF.

This chain links TRBV11-1 with TRBJ2-5, with TRBD2 as a possible D gene (5 bases). This CDR3 comprises 12 residues. Germline V gene data show CDR1 as SGHAT and CDR2 as FQDESV (reference sequence). V was trimmed by 8 bases and J by 5 bases, leaving 12 bases between them. The CDR3 nucleotides read TGTGCCAGCTGCGGAGGCCGGGAGACCCAGTACTTC. It encodes CASCGGRETQYF.

This clone appeared once. The gene calls are TRBV7-2 and TRBJ1-2, with D possibly being TRBD1 (6 bases). V lost 2 bases, J lost 6 bases, and 13 bases lay in between. Germline values: CDR1 SGHTA, CDR2 FQGNSA. CDR3 length: 14 amino acids. This CDR3 reads CASSLSPQGDGYTF. The CDR3 DNA sequence: TGTGCCAGCAGCTTATCCCCACAGGGAGATGGCTACACCTTC.

A few counts support this clone. This rearrangement joins TRBV28 to TRBJ2-7, with 11 bases aligning to TRBD1. V lost 6 bases, J lost 6 bases, and 10 bases stayed unmatched. CDR3 length: 15 residues. Germline V lookup: CDR1 MDHEN, CDR2 SYDVKM. CDR3 bases: TGTGCCAGCAGCCGGGGAGGACAGGGGGCGGCCGAGCAGTACTTC. This sequence encodes CASSRGGQGAAEQYF.

The chain is built from TRBV4-2 and TRBJ2-5; D may be TRBD2 (5 bases). The length of the CDR3 is 12 residues. Trimming shortened V by 10 bases and J by 1 base, and 10 bases separated the two germline ends. The germline CDR1 and CDR2 sequences are LGHNA and YNFKEQ. CDR3 residues: CATTRGQETQYF. The CDR3 nucleotides read TGTGCCACCACACGGGGCCAAGAGACCCAGTACTTC.

Only one count was recorded for this clone. V gene TRBV9 combines with J gene TRBJ1-2, with D uncertain. Germline CDR1 reads SGDLS; CDR2 reads YYNGEE. Trimming removed 0 bases from V and 4 bases from J, with 13 bases in between. This CDR3 has 15 residues. DNA of the CDR3: TGTGCCAGCAGCGTAGAATTTTCGGGAATCTATGGCTACACCTTC. Translated, it gives CASSVEFSGIYGYTF.

The chain combines TRBV28 with TRBJ2-7; 8 nucleotides line up with TRBD1. V lost 4 bases to trimming and J lost 11 bases; unmatched junction nucleotides: 10. The CDR3 totals 13 residues. The germline gives CDR1 MDHEN, CDR2 SYDVKM. The DNA of the CDR3 is TGTGCCAGCAGTTCAACCGGACAGGGCGGGAAGTACTTC. Translated, it gives CASSSTGQGGKYF.

This clone occurred a few times. The rearrangement uses TRBV28 and TRBJ1-1; D not certain. The germline gives CDR1 MDHEN, CDR2 SYDVKM. Trimming left V 6 bases short and J 4 bases short, with 6 bases between. CDR3 length: 11 residues. The CDR3 loop is CASRTSTEAFF. Written as DNA, the CDR3 is TGTGCCAGCAGGACTAGCACTGAAGCTTTCTTT.

This clone was seen a single time. V is TRBV7-2 and J is TRBJ2-7; 10 nucleotides line up with TRBD1. This CDR3 comprises 15 residues. After removal of 6 bases from V and 3 bases from J, the junction contained 8 bases not matched to a gene. Germline V gene data show CDR1 as SGHTA and CDR2 as FQGNSA. This CDR3 is CASRQTGGGIYEQYF. In DNA form, the CDR3 reads TGTGCCAGCAGACAGACAGGGGGCGGGATCTACGAGCAGTACTTC.

V usage is TRBV13 and J usage is TRBJ2-7, with 11 nucleotides matching TRBD2. Per germline, CDR1 PRHDT and CDR2 FYEKMQ (reference sequence). After removal of 3 bases from V and 0 bases from J, the junction contained 4 bases not matched to a gene. This CDR3 contains 16 residues. The CDR3, as DNA: TGTGCCAGCAGCTTTGTAGCGGGAGGGACCTCCTACGAGCAGTACTTC. As protein: CASSFVAGGTSYEQYF.

The chain employs TRBV2 and TRBJ2-1, with a possible D match to TRBD2 (5 bases). Trimming took off 7 bases at V and 6 bases at J, with 16 bases between the two ends. Germline V CDR1 and CDR2: SNHLY, FYNNEI. The CDR3 loop spans 14 amino acids. This CDR3 is CASIRTGHINEQFF. The DNA of the CDR3 is TGTGCCAGCATTAGGACTGGGCATATCAATGAGCAGTTCTTC.

The CDR3 protein is CAIMPTAEADTGELFF. The CDR3 DNA reads TGTGCCATAATGCCTACGGCCGAGGCGGACACCGGGGAGCTGTTTTTT. This chain joins TRBV10-3 and TRBJ2-2; D remains unclear. This CDR3 contains 16 residues. Trimming took off 9 bases at V and 3 bases at J, with 20 bases between the two ends. Germline-derived CDR1 and CDR2 are ENHRY and SYGVKD.

The chain couples TRBV27 to TRBJ2-7; 10 nucleotides line up with TRBD1. V was clipped by 0 bases and J by 5 bases; unmatched bases: 10. The CDR3 is 17 residues long. Germline loops: CDR1 MNHEY, CDR2 SMNVEV (reference sequence). The CDR3 sequence: CASSLSTPGQGTHEQYF. CDR3 in DNA: TGTGCCAGCAGTTTATCTACCCCGGGACAGGGGACCCACGAGCAGTACTTC.

The table lists this clone with a count of one. The V gene is TRBV7-9, the J gene TRBJ2-4; TRBD2 aligns across 14 bases. The CDR3 length is 18 residues. Germline CDR1 SEHNR, CDR2 FQNEAQ (reference sequence). V lost 4 bases, J lost 0 bases, and 5 bases stayed unmatched. In DNA form, the CDR3 reads TGTGCCAGCAGCTGGGGGACTAGCGGGAGCGGAGCCAAAAACATTCAGTACTTC. Translation gives CASSWGTSGSGAKNIQYF.

The chain couples TRBV28 to TRBJ1-4; D unresolved. Germline values: CDR1 MDHEN, CDR2 SYDVKM. This CDR3 has 15 residues. V dropped 11 bases and J dropped 0 bases, with 16 bases sitting between them. CDR3 protein: CASEGPTATNEKLFF. CDR3 coding DNA: TGTGCCTCGGAGGGTCCCACTGCAACTAATGAAAAACTGTTTTTT.

This chain connects TRBV6-2 or TRBV6-3 to TRBJ1-2, with D possibly matching TRBD1 (6 bases). Germline lookup yields CDR1 MNHEY and CDR2 SVGEGT. The CDR3 length is 14 residues. The V end was cut by 1 base, the J end by 6 bases, with 12 bases between. The CDR3 DNA follows: TGTGCCAGCAGTTACTTACCCCCAGGGGATGGCTACACCTTC. It yields the protein CASSYLPPGDGYTF.

CDR3 protein: CASSLSRTGGRTDTQYF. The CDR3 DNA reads as TGTGCCAGCAGTTTATCTCGAACGGGAGGGCGCACAGATACGCAGTATTTT. This chain links TRBV28 with TRBJ2-3; 8 nucleotides match TRBD2. The CDR3 spans 17 residues. The V gene's germline CDR1 is MDHEN and CDR2 SYDVKM. V was pared by 1 base and J by 1 base, with 7 bases of the junction left unmatched.

CDR3 nucleotides: TGCAGCGCCTGGGGGCAGATGAACACTGAAGCTTTCTTT. Translated: CSAWGQMNTEAFF. The chain recombines TRBV29-1 with TRBJ1-1; maybe TRBD1 (6 bases). Trimming removed 7 bases from V and 0 bases from J, with 12 bases in between. The length of the CDR3 is 13 residues. The V gene's germline CDR1 is SQVTM and CDR2 ANQGSEA. The full variable domain, with the rest looked up from reference TRBV29-1 and TRBJ1-1, is SAVISQKPSRDICQRGTSLTIQCQVDSQVTMMFWYRQQPGQSLTLIATANQGSEATYESGFVIDKFPISRPNLTFSTLTVSNMSPEDSSIYLCSAWGQMNTEAFFGQGTRLTVV.